This TCR beta chain derives from a study of CD8 T cells in Susac syndrome. Germline V gene lookup returns CDR1 SQVTM and CDR2 ANQGSEA. Trimming shortened V by 4 bases and J by 5 bases, and 14 bases separated the two germline ends. The CDR3 runs to 13 residues. Random hexamers were used to reverse transcribe 0.5 to 1 ug of RNA. TCRdb recomputed calls from the immunoSEQ multiplex PCR reads with MiXCR, one row per CDR3 protein. The sample has approximately 200,000 distinct CDR3 sequences, 95% seen once; the top ten hold around 0.076%. The sample was CD4+ T cells from PBMCs. The source is a human donor with multiple sclerosis. The chain links TRBV29-1 to TRBJ1-1, with D hard to call. The CDR3 DNA follows: TGCAGCGTTGTTGGGCCTAGAGTGACTGAAGCTTTCTTT. As protein: CSVVGPRVTEAFF. Complete variable domain (other parts from reference TRBV29-1 and TRBJ1-1): SAVISQKPSRDICQRGTSLTIQCQVDSQVTMMFWYRQQPGQSLTLIATANQGSEATYESGFVIDKFPISRPNLTFSTLTVSNMSPEDSSIYLCSVVGPRVTEAFFGQGTRLTVV.